The 11 T cell receptor beta chains presented below share a single source sample, sequenced in a study of T cells in Graves' hyperthyroidism and ophthalmopathy. Amplified regions were TCR beta CDR3 sequences from RNA transcripts. The primer set for the first-round RT-PCR of the TCR CDR3 was HTBI. TCRdb itself ran the multiplex PCR reads through MiXCR, one entry per CDR3 protein. The sample consists of almost 600,000 distinct CDR3 sequences, approximately 15% of them appearing once. Sequences were obtained from blood. These receptors were obtained from a woman in her 30s with Graves' hyperthyroidism that later progressed to Graves' ophthalmopathy.

This clonotype has only a few counts. The CDR3, as DNA: TGTGCCAGCAGCAAACGCGGGGCGGGCGGGGCAGATACGCAGTATTTT. This gives the protein CASSKRGAGGADTQYF. The V gene is TRBV7-6, the J gene TRBJ2-3, with a tentative D call TRBD2 (6 bases). The ends were cut back, 5 bases at V and 4 bases at J, with 19 bases in the middle. The CDR3 sequence is 16 residues long. Germline lookup yields CDR1 SGHVS and CDR2 FNYEAQ.

This clonotype was seen a single time. The chain carries TRBV12-3 or TRBV12-4 and TRBJ1-1; 8 bases agree with TRBD1. The CDR3 runs 13 residues. With V trimmed by 5 bases and J by 8 bases, 7 bases remained unmatched. The DNA of the CDR3 is TGTGCCAGCAGTAAACGACAGGGGTCCGAAGCTTTCTTT. Amino acids: CASSKRQGSEAFF.

As DNA, the CDR3 is TGTGCCAGCAGTGCCGAGGGGGGCTACACCTTC. Protein sequence: CASSAEGGYTF. This rearrangement joins TRBV6-1 to TRBJ1-2; D may be TRBD1 (5 bases). V lost 4 bases and J lost 8, with 8 bases in between. CDR3 size: 11 residues. Germline values: CDR1 MNHNS, CDR2 SASEGT.

This clonotype was detected many times. The chain links TRBV9 to TRBJ1-2, with 7 bases aligning to TRBD1. The ends lost 0 bases at V and 0 bases at J; junction bases unmatched: 2. The CDR3 covers 15 residues. In germline, CDR1 is SGDLS, CDR2 YYNGEE. This CDR3 is CASSVDGQANYGYTF. The CDR3 nucleotides are TGTGCCAGCAGCGTAGATGGACAGGCTAACTATGGCTACACCTTC.

This chain connects TRBV28 to TRBJ2-4; 10 positions agree with TRBD1. Trimming took 3 bases from V and 7 from J; bases not matched to a gene: 15. Germline lookup yields CDR1 MDHEN and CDR2 SYDVKM. This CDR3 has 18 residues. CDR3 sequence: CASSFPGQGPGIVNIQYF. The CDR3 DNA sequence: TGTGCCAGCAGTTTCCCGGGACAGGGGCCGGGGATAGTCAACATTCAGTACTTC.

Points on this clonotype: A clone one base away is much larger, so this may be a read error. This chain connects TRBV6-5 to TRBJ2-3, with D possibly TRBD1 on 6 matching bases. Per germline, CDR1 MNHEY and CDR2 SVGAGI. This CDR3 contains 17 residues. The CDR3 DNA reads as TGTGCCAGCAGTAACTCGAGGGACACACTTCGCACAGATACGCAGTATTTT. Encoded protein: CASSNSRDTLRTDTQYF.

The chain recombines TRBV5-4 with TRBJ2-3, with D perhaps matching TRBD2 (5 bases). V dropped 4 bases and J dropped 3 bases, with 15 bases sitting between them. CDR3 length equals 15 residues. The germline CDR1 and CDR2 sequences are SGHNT and YYREEE (reference sequence). Here the CDR3 DNA reads TGTGCCAGCAGCCGAGGCCGGGAACAGACAGATACGCAGTATTTT. Translating gives CASSRGREQTDTQYF.

This clonotype was seen ten or more times. The V and J genes are TRBV7-9 and TRBJ2-5, with 7 positions matching TRBD1. The CDR3 consists of 15 residues. The germline CDR1 and CDR2 sequences are SEHNR and FQNEAQ (reference sequence). Trimming at V came to 0 bases and at J to 5 bases, leaving 6 bases not matched to a gene. The CDR3 reads CASSLAKGAEETQYF. CDR3 bases: TGTGCCAGCAGCTTAGCGAAGGGGGCAGAGGAGACCCAGTACTTC.

The J gene is TRBJ2-7, the V gene TRBV20-1; D ambiguous. CDR3 length: 12 amino acids. Germline-derived CDR1 and CDR2 are DFQATT and SNEGSKA (reference sequence). The germline V and J ends were trimmed by 5 bases and 3 bases, with 11 bases remaining between them. CDR3 amino acids: CSAPKGSYEQYF. CDR3 in DNA: TGCAGTGCTCCTAAGGGCAGCTACGAGCAGTACTTC.

Ten or more counts support this clonotype. The gene calls are TRBV11-2 and TRBJ2-7; maybe TRBD1 (5 bases). There are 15 residues in the CDR3. V dropped 5 bases and J dropped 3 bases, with 17 bases sitting between them. Germline V gene data show CDR1 as SGHAT and CDR2 as FQNNGV. The CDR3 DNA reads TGTGCCAGCAGCCCCCAGCCCCTCAGGGACTACGAGCAGTACTTC. Translating it yields CASSPQPLRDYEQYF. Looking up the rest from reference TRBV11-2 and TRBJ2-7 gives the full variable domain: EAGVAQSPRYKIIEKRQSVAFWCNPISGHATLYWYQQILGQGPKLLIQFQNNGVVDDSQLPKDRFSAERLKGVDSTLKIQPAKLEDSAVYLCASSPQPLRDYEQYFGPGTRLTVT.

Many counts were recorded for this clonotype. In DNA, the CDR3 is TGTGCCAGCAGTCGTAAGGGGGCCTCTGGAAACACCATATATTTT. It codes for CASSRKGASGNTIYF. The chain combines TRBV6-1 with TRBJ1-3; 7 positions match TRBD1. The length of the CDR3 is 15 residues. Germline V gene lookup returns CDR1 MNHNS and CDR2 SASEGT. With V trimmed by 5 bases and J by 0 bases, 4 bases remained unmatched.